The 14 T cell receptor beta chains below all came from one sample that was sequenced in a study of blood T cell repertoires in COVID-19. TCRdb's copy holds only in-frame clones and misses some; the assay was immunoSEQ multiplex PCR. The data contain about 140,000 clones, around 80% of them singletons. The sequencing input was PBMCs or T cells enriched from blood (not recorded which). Receptor source: a man between 65 and 85 years old who had been exposed to COVID-19.

This chain joins TRBV12-2 and TRBJ2-5; the D call TRBD2 from the table was never checked on the DNA. TRBV12-2 is tagged as a pseudogene. The CDR3 totals 18 residues. The CDR3 DNA follows: TGTGCAAGTCGCTTAGCTATCGGAGGGGCTAGCGGGGAATTTACCCAGTACTTC. It specifies CASRLAIGGASGEFTQYF.

The chain carries TRBV4-3 and TRBJ2-6, with D uncertain. Looked up from germline, CDR1 is LGHNA and CDR2 is YSLEER. Trimming took off 0 bases at V and 0 bases at J, with 15 bases between the two ends. This CDR3 is built from 19 residues. CDR3 bases: TGCGCCAGCAGCCAAGATCGGGTCAGAAGCAACTCTGGGGCCAACGTCCTGACTTTC. Translated, it gives CASSQDRVRSNSGANVLTF.

This chain connects TRBV5-4 to TRBJ1-1; D perhaps matches TRBD1 (5 bases). The V gene lost 4 bases and the J gene lost 1 base, with 14 bases spanning the gap. CDR1 is SGHNT, CDR2 YYREEE, per germline (reference sequence). The CDR3 spans 15 residues. Here the CDR3 DNA reads TGTGCCAGCAGCACGGGACTGAGCCAGAACACTGAAGCTTTCTTT. This translates into CASSTGLSQNTEAFF. The complete variable domain, with remaining parts taken from reference TRBV5-4 and TRBJ1-1, reads ETGVTQSPTHLIKTRGQQVTLRCSSQSGHNTVSWYQQALGQGPQFIFQYYREEENGRGNFPPRFSGLQFPNYSSELNVNALELDDSALYLCASSTGLSQNTEAFFGQGTRLTVV.

In DNA, the CDR3 is TGTGCCAGCAGCTCAAGGGGGGGCTCCTACAATGAGCAGTTCTTC. It encodes CASSSRGGSYNEQFF. This chain links TRBV7-7 with TRBJ2-1, with D perhaps matching TRBD2 (7 bases). The CDR3 extends over 15 amino acids. Trimming removed 4 bases from V and 0 bases from J, with 10 bases in between. CDR1 SSHAT and CDR2 FNYEAQ come from the germline V gene (reference sequence).

The chain carries TRBV7-2 and TRBJ1-3; 8 nucleotides line up with TRBD1. Germline trimming cut 2 bases from V and 4 bases from J; bases unmatched to any gene: 16. Germline V gene sequence: CDR1 SGHTA, CDR2 FQGNSA. This CDR3 is 19 amino acids long. The CDR3 bases are TGTGCCAGCAGCTTACTCCCTCGCGGGCAGGGGGCGAAAGGAAACACCATATATTTT. This translates into CASSLLPRGQGAKGNTIYF.

This chain joins TRBV11-3 and TRBJ2-1, with a possible D match to TRBD2 (5 bases). This CDR3 contains 15 residues. In germline, CDR1 is SGHNT, CDR2 YENEEA. V lost 3 bases to trimming and J lost 0 bases, with 9 bases between them. CDR3 sequence reads: CASSFGLSSYNEQFF. CDR3 nucleotides: TGTGCCAGCAGCTTCGGACTGAGCTCCTACAATGAGCAGTTCTTC. The variable domain in full, with the rest retrieved from reference TRBV11-3 and TRBJ2-1, is EAGVVQSPRYKIIEKKQPVAFWCNPISGHNTLYWYLQNLGQGPELLIRYENEEAVDDSQLPKDRFSAERLKGVDSTLKIQPAELGDSAVYLCASSFGLSSYNEQFFGPGTRLTVL.

The count of this clone is one. This chain uses TRBV3-1 (or the pseudogene TRBV3-2) with TRBJ1-2; D call uncertain. The length of the CDR3 is 16 residues. Trimming shortened V by 3 bases and J by 3 bases, and 17 bases separated the two germline ends. Per germline, CDR1 LGHDT and CDR2 YNNKEL (reference sequence). The CDR3 here is CASSHPLVREDYGYTF. The DNA for the CDR3 is TGTGCCAGCAGCCATCCCCTAGTTCGTGAGGACTATGGCTACACCTTC.

This chain joins TRBV14 and TRBJ2-1; the match to TRBD1 covers 7 bases. The CDR3 extends over 16 amino acids. Germline-derived CDR1 and CDR2 are SGHDN and FVKESK. The V segment lost 4 bases and the J segment 2 bases; nucleotides outside the gene matches: 8. The CDR3 DNA sequence: TGTGCCAGCAGCCGCTTGACAGGGAGTGCCTACAATGAGCAGTTCTTC. Translation gives CASSRLTGSAYNEQFF.

The chain combines TRBV5-4 with TRBJ2-6, with TRBD1 as a possible D gene (6 bases). CDR1 is SGHNT and CDR2 is YYREEE in the germline V gene (reference sequence). The V and J ends lost 4 bases and 2 bases respectively, with 16 bases between them. The CDR3 has 17 amino acids. The CDR3 protein is CASSPKQGSPGANVLTF. The CDR3 DNA reads as TGTGCCAGCAGCCCGAAACAGGGATCTCCTGGGGCCAACGTCCTGACTTTC. Full variable domain (outside the CDR3, taken from reference TRBV5-4 and TRBJ2-6): ETGVTQSPTHLIKTRGQQVTLRCSSQSGHNTVSWYQQALGQGPQFIFQYYREEENGRGNFPPRFSGLQFPNYSSELNVNALELDDSALYLCASSPKQGSPGANVLTFGAGSRLTVL.

The chain carries TRBV11-2 and TRBJ1-1, with D possibly being TRBD1 (6 bases). V was clipped by 3 bases and J by 5 bases, with 16 bases between them. Germline V gene sequence: CDR1 SGHAT, CDR2 FQNNGV. CDR3 size: 15 residues. The CDR3 is CASSLGGGHRTEAFF. Here the CDR3 DNA reads TGTGCCAGCAGCTTGGGAGGGGGGCATCGGACTGAAGCTTTCTTT. The full variable domain, in which reference TRBV11-2 and TRBJ1-1 provide the parts outside the CDR3, is EAGVAQSPRYKIIEKRQSVAFWCNPISGHATLYWYQQILGQGPKLLIQFQNNGVVDDSQLPKDRFSAERLKGVDSTLKIQPAKLEDSAVYLCASSLGGGHRTEAFFGQGTRLTVV.

The V call is TRBV27, the J call TRBJ2-7; 11 nucleotides line up with TRBD2. Trimming at V came to 5 bases and at J to 1 base, leaving 4 bases not matched to a gene. The length of the CDR3 is 15 residues. Germline-derived CDR1 and CDR2 are MNHEY and SMNVEV (reference sequence). The DNA for the CDR3 is TGTGCCAGCAGTACCGGGACTAGCGGTTCCTACGAGCAGTACTTC. As protein: CASSTGTSGSYEQYF.

The chain combines TRBV10-2 with TRBJ2-3, with D maybe TRBD2 (5 bases). This CDR3 has 13 amino acids. Per the germline V gene, CDR1 is WSHSY and CDR2 is SAAADI. Trimming removed 6 bases from V and 2 bases from J, with 9 bases in between. DNA of the CDR3: TGCGCCAGCAGAATTAGCGACACAGATACGCAGTATTTT. It translates to CASRISDTDTQYF.

The rearrangement joins TRBV29-1 to TRBJ1-1; TRBD1 aligns across 8 bases. This CDR3 is 15 amino acids long. Trimming at V came to 4 bases and at J to 0 bases, leaving 7 bases not matched to a gene. CDR1 is SQVTM and CDR2 is ANQGSEA in the germline V gene. In nucleotides, the CDR3 is TGCAGCGTTGTTTGGGACAGGAGACTGAACACTGAAGCTTTCTTT. Protein product: CSVVWDRRLNTEAFF.

V gene TRBV10-1 combines with J gene TRBJ2-1; D unresolved. V was pared by 2 bases and J by 0 bases, with 11 bases between. The CDR3 covers 16 residues. Per the germline V gene, CDR1 is WNHNN and CDR2 is SYGVQD (reference sequence). The CDR3 DNA reads as TGCGCCAGCAGTGAGGAGGCCTCTAGCTCCTACAATGAGCAGTTCTTC. The encoded protein is CASSEEASSSYNEQFF.